This T cell receptor (beta chain) was captured in a study of regulatory T cells in long-lasting Graves disease. This CDR3 has 16 residues. Trimming removed 0 bases at V and 0 bases at J, with 11 bases between. CDR1 is MGHRA, CDR2 YSYEKL, per germline. TCR beta libraries were built with iRepertoire HTBI primers and Arm-PCR of CDR3 regions. Authors' processing steps: Spanning all samples, the identified segments comprised 60 to 80 TRBV and approximately 13 TRBJ. Using its own MiXCR run on the multiplex PCR reads, TCRdb lists one record per CDR3 protein. The V and J calls shown here were made by TCRdb, not taken from the authors' results. The profile shows about 540,000 distinct CDR3 sequences, roughly 13% of them singletons. The time point was: newly diagnosed GD, antithyroid drugs for less than 3 months. RNA isolated from PBMCs was used to make the TCR library. These data also featured in a second study, about T cells in Graves' hyperthyroidism and ophthalmopathy.

J is TRBJ1-1 and V is TRBV4-1; D unresolved. The receptor's source is a man between 25 and 39 years old with Graves disease. The material sequenced was peripheral blood mononuclear cells (PBMCs), taken at new diagnosis, from a patient treated with antithyroid drugs. The CDR3 nucleotides are TGCGCCAGCAGCCAAGATCCCGCAGTTGTGAACACTGAAGCTTTCTTT. This sequence encodes CASSQDPAVVNTEAFF.